The 32 T cell receptor beta chains below come from one sample, sequenced in a study of T cell responses to AZD1222 COVID-19 vaccine. TCRdb keeps only in-frame clones here, not all; method: immunoSEQ multiplex PCR. The sample contains roughly 150,000 clones, approximately 90% of which appear only once. The sample consisted of peripheral blood, taken on day 0 of AZD1222 vaccination. The receptor set was obtained from an adult in good health.

This chain joins TRBV30 and TRBJ2-5; 9 nucleotides match TRBD2. The CDR3 contains 13 residues. V dropped 8 bases and J dropped 5; count of bases not matched to a gene: 9. Germline V gene sequence: CDR1 GTSNPN, CDR2 SVGIG (reference sequence). In DNA, the CDR3 is TGTGCCAATAGCGGGAGTGCTAAGGAGACCCAGTACTTC. Amino acids: CANSGSAKETQYF.

The chain has TRBV19 and TRBJ1-3; the D is unclear. V was clipped by 1 base and J by 2 bases, with 9 bases between them. The CDR3 extends over 15 amino acids. Germline CDR1 is LNHDA and CDR2 is SQIVND (reference sequence). This chain's CDR3 is CASSIGGWTGNTIYF. CDR3 nucleotides: TGTGCCAGTAGTATAGGGGGATGGACTGGAAACACCATATATTTT.

The chain couples TRBV6-5 to TRBJ1-2; 8 bases are a match to TRBD1. CDR3 size: 15 residues. Per germline, CDR1 MNHEY and CDR2 SVGAGI. Unmatched junction bases numbered 10, after V lost 6 bases and J lost 4 bases. This chain's CDR3 is CASSPTGQGLYGYTF. The CDR3 DNA sequence: TGTGCCAGCAGCCCCACCGGACAGGGCCTCTATGGCTACACCTTC.

The chain joins TRBV27 to TRBJ2-3; 11 nucleotides line up with TRBD2. The V and J ends lost 3 bases and 3 bases, in that order; junction bases with no gene match: 8. Germline CDR1 MNHEY, CDR2 SMNVEV (reference sequence). This CDR3 has 17 residues. DNA for the CDR3: TGTGCCAGCAGTTTCCTAGCGGGAGGCACTAGAACAGATACGCAGTATTTT. It specifies CASSFLAGGTRTDTQYF.

V is TRBV28 and J is TRBJ2-7; D is perhaps TRBD1 (6 bases). Germline CDR1 reads MDHEN; CDR2 reads SYDVKM. The ends were cut back, 4 bases at V and 3 bases at J, with 13 bases in the middle. CDR3 length: 14 amino acids. The CDR3 bases are TGTGCCAGCAGTTCTCCAGGACAGATCTACGAGCAGTACTTC. It encodes CASSSPGQIYEQYF. Combining the CDR3 with reference TRBV28 and TRBJ2-7 gives the whole variable domain DVKVTQSSRYLVKRTGEKVFLECVQDMDHENMFWYRQDPGLGLRLIYFSYDVKMKEKGDIPEGYSVSREKKERFSLILESASTNQTSMYLCASSSPGQIYEQYFGPGTRLTVT.

The rearrangement uses TRBV28 and TRBJ2-7; 10 bases are a match to TRBD2. The CDR3 consists of 17 residues. Losses at the gene ends were 1 base for V and 3 bases for J; bases not matched to a gene: 9. Per the germline V gene, CDR1 is MDHEN and CDR2 is SYDVKM. This CDR3 is CASSLYGLAGVYYEQYF. CDR3 DNA sequence: TGTGCCAGCAGTTTATATGGGCTAGCGGGAGTCTACTACGAGCAGTACTTC.

The chain links TRBV7-2 to TRBJ2-3; D remains unclear. V was clipped by 3 bases and J by 5 bases, with 3 bases between them. The CDR3 is made up of 11 amino acids. CDR1 SGHTA and CDR2 FQGNSA come from the germline V gene. CDR3 sequence: CASSFVDTQYF. The CDR3 bases are TGTGCCAGCAGCTTCGTAGATACGCAGTATTTT.

This clone appeared a few times. V is TRBV6-5 and J is TRBJ1-3; D is uncertain. This CDR3 is 15 amino acids long. CDR1 and CDR2 from the germline V gene are MNHEY and SVGAGI. V lost 6 bases and J lost 2, with 14 bases in between. The CDR3 DNA sequence: TGTGCCAGCAGCTATCTCCCGGGTACTGGAAACACCATATATTTT. Its translation is CASSYLPGTGNTIYF.

The chain uses TRBV9 and TRBJ1-2, with D uncertain. This CDR3 has 14 residues. The V gene's germline CDR1 is SGDLS and CDR2 YYNGEE. The V end lost 0 bases, the J end lost 2 bases, and 8 bases lay between the germline ends. In nucleotides, the CDR3 is TGTGCCAGCAGCGTAGACTCGGGGAACTATGGCTACACCTTC. Its translation is CASSVDSGNYGYTF.

The V call is TRBV30, the J call TRBJ1-1; D gene unclear. CDR3 length equals 12 residues. Germline values: CDR1 GTSNPN, CDR2 SVGIG (reference sequence). The germline V and J ends were trimmed by 7 bases and 1 base, with 10 bases remaining between them. The CDR3 sequence: CAYSGANTEAFF. The CDR3 nucleotides read TGTGCCTACTCGGGCGCGAACACTGAAGCTTTCTTT.

The V call is TRBV18, the J call TRBJ1-2, with TRBD1 matching 7 bases. Per the germline V gene, CDR1 is KGHSH and CDR2 is LQKENI. The CDR3 is 17 amino acids. V shed 0 bases and J 2 bases; nucleotides not matched to a gene: 9. CDR3 protein: CASSPPVQGGVNYGYTF. CDR3 DNA: TGTGCCAGCTCACCACCGGTGCAGGGGGGAGTCAACTATGGCTACACCTTC.

The chain links TRBV4-1 to TRBJ2-7; TRBD1 agrees at 8 bases. The germline gives CDR1 MGHRA, CDR2 YSYEKL. Trimming removed 1 base from V and 5 bases from J; junction bases left unmatched: 13. The CDR3 is 17 residues long. CDR3 protein: CASSQATGANIPNEQYF. DNA for the CDR3: TGCGCCAGCAGCCAAGCGACAGGGGCGAACATTCCAAACGAGCAGTACTTC.

The chain combines TRBV6-2 or TRBV6-3 with TRBJ1-5; D perhaps matches TRBD1 (5 bases). Germline CDR1 and CDR2: MNHEY and SVGEGT. The CDR3 has 14 amino acids. Trimming removed 4 bases at V and 4 bases at J, with 11 bases between. The CDR3 DNA follows: TGTGCCAGCAGTTCCGGGACTGAGAATCAGCCCCAGCATTTT. This encodes CASSSGTENQPQHF.

The chain employs TRBV19 and TRBJ2-3; D is tentatively TRBD1 or TRBD2 (6 bases each). There are 17 residues in the CDR3. CDR1 is LNHDA and CDR2 is SQIVND in the germline V gene (reference sequence). With 7 bases removed from V and 2 bases from J, the gap between germline ends came to 22 bases. CDR3 residues: CASTISGGGSSTDTQYF. The CDR3 region has the DNA TGTGCCAGTACCATCTCTGGAGGGGGGAGCTCCACAGATACGCAGTATTTT.

The CDR3 protein is CASSSWGGQVYEQYF. CDR3 nucleotide sequence: TGTGCCAGCAGCTCCTGGGGGGGGCAGGTCTACGAGCAGTACTTC. The genes are TRBV5-4 and TRBJ2-7; weak D call: TRBD2 (7 bases). The CDR3 runs 15 residues. Germline V gives CDR1 SGHNT, CDR2 YYREEE (reference sequence). V was shortened by 3 bases and J by 3 bases, with 16 bases between the two germline ends.

V and J are TRBV12-3 or TRBV12-4 and TRBJ1-1; D ambiguous. Between the trimmed V and J ends, which lost 6 bases and 2 bases, there was a span of 10 bases. The CDR3 length is 13 residues. The CDR3 reads CASRGRANTEAFF. CDR3 nucleotide sequence: TGTGCCAGCAGAGGACGGGCAAACACTGAAGCTTTCTTT.

The chain employs TRBV9 and TRBJ2-2; TRBD2 matches at 13 bases. Trimming took 7 bases from V and 5 from J; bases not matched to a gene: 8. This CDR3 is built from 16 residues. Germline lookup yields CDR1 SGDLS and CDR2 YYNGEE. CDR3 loop: CASGQLAGGRTGELFF. Here the CDR3 DNA reads TGTGCCAGCGGCCAACTAGCGGGAGGGAGAACCGGGGAGCTGTTTTTT.

In the case of this clone: Other DNA sequences of this sample code for an identical CDR3. This chain uses TRBV7-9 with TRBJ1-6; no firm D call. The V end was cut by 3 bases, the J end by 7 bases, with 4 bases between. The CDR3 length is 12 residues. Per the germline V gene, CDR1 is SEHNR and CDR2 is FQNEAQ (reference sequence). This chain's CDR3 is CASSLVNSPLHF. The CDR3 bases are TGTGCCAGCAGCTTGGTGAATTCACCCCTCCACTTT.

This chain connects TRBV5-1 to TRBJ2-2; unclear D gene. Germline CDR1 is SGHRS and CDR2 is YFSETQ. The CDR3 totals 15 residues. Trimming left V 1 base short and J 1 base short, with 8 bases between. The CDR3 DNA reads as TGCGCCAGCAGCTTGAGACTCCAGAACACCGGGGAGCTGTTTTTT. Translated, it gives CASSLRLQNTGELFF.

The J gene is TRBJ2-3, the V gene TRBV24-1, with a possible D match to TRBD2 (5 bases). This CDR3 spans 15 amino acids. V was trimmed by 3 bases and J by 4 bases, leaving 13 bases between them. Germline V gene lookup returns CDR1 KGHDR and CDR2 SFDVKD. This CDR3 is CATSDPLLVPDTQYF. In DNA form, the CDR3 reads TGTGCCACCAGTGATCCCTTACTAGTCCCAGATACGCAGTATTTT.

V usage is TRBV27 and J usage is TRBJ2-5; 9 bases match TRBD1. Germline V gives CDR1 MNHEY, CDR2 SMNVEV (reference sequence). The V and J ends lost 6 bases and 8 bases, in that order; junction bases with no gene match: 19. This CDR3 contains 17 residues. CDR3 nucleotide sequence: TGTGCCAGCAGGCTAGACGGGACAGGGATTAGGAGTGTCACCCAGTACTTC. Protein: CASRLDGTGIRSVTQYF.

The rearrangement uses TRBV11-1 and TRBJ2-7; TRBD2 matches 12 bases. The CDR3 has 15 residues. V trimming: 5 bases; J trimming: 3 bases; junction bases outside the gene matches: 5. Germline values: CDR1 SGHAT, CDR2 FQDESV (reference sequence). This chain's CDR3 is CASSAAGLAGYEQYF. The CDR3 coding sequence is TGTGCCAGCAGCGCGGCGGGACTAGCGGGCTACGAGCAGTACTTC.

The chain carries TRBV7-9 and TRBJ2-3; D is ambiguous. The CDR3 totals 14 residues. The V gene's germline CDR1 is SEHNR and CDR2 FQNEAQ (reference sequence). V was clipped by 4 bases and J by 3 bases, with 11 bases between them. This chain's CDR3 is CASSSSVRTDTQYF. CDR3 coding DNA: TGTGCCAGCAGCTCCTCGGTACGAACAGATACGCAGTATTTT.

J is TRBJ1-5 and V is TRBV7-2, with D tentatively TRBD1 (6 bases). Trimming cost V 8 bases and J 7 bases, with 15 bases left between them. This CDR3 is built from 13 residues. The germline V gene encodes CDR1 SGHTA and CDR2 FQGNSA. The CDR3: CASGQRGNQPQHF. The CDR3 region has the DNA TGTGCCAGCGGACAGAGAGGGAACCAGCCCCAGCATTTT.

The chain combines TRBV2 with TRBJ2-2; D is uncertain. This CDR3 contains 15 residues. Germline V gives CDR1 SNHLY, CDR2 FYNNEI. V lost 6 bases to trimming and J lost 0 bases, with 11 bases between them. The CDR3 loop reads CASREPFANTGELFF. CDR3 DNA sequence: TGTGCCAGCAGGGAGCCGTTCGCGAACACCGGGGAGCTGTTTTTT.

This clone was observed once. One end of the junction varies from germline; a read error may be responsible. CDR3 sequence (DNA): TGTGCCAGCAGTGACGGGCCCCATCAGTCCCAGCATTTT. It specifies CASSDGPHQSQHF. V is TRBV6-1 and J is TRBJ1-5; D is uncertain. The CDR3 sequence is 13 residues long. CDR1 MNHNS and CDR2 SASEGT come from the germline V gene.

CDR3 residues: CASSPRLAGGPYNEQFF. The CDR3 DNA follows: TGTGCCAGCAGCCCTCGACTAGCGGGAGGGCCCTACAATGAGCAGTTCTTC. V gene TRBV7-2 combines with J gene TRBJ2-1; TRBD2 agrees at 14 bases. In germline, CDR1 is SGHTA, CDR2 FQGNSA. V was pared by 5 bases and J by 2 bases, with 5 bases of the junction left unmatched. The CDR3 extends over 17 amino acids.

Only a few counts were recorded for this clone. The rearrangement uses TRBV11-2 and TRBJ2-3; TRBD2 matches 7 bases. Germline loops: CDR1 SGHAT, CDR2 FQNNGV. The CDR3 length is 16 residues. V dropped 2 bases and J dropped 5; count of bases not matched to a gene: 10. CDR3: CASSLQGGRAGDTQYF. The CDR3 coding sequence is TGTGCCAGCAGCTTACAGGGTGGGAGGGCTGGAGATACGCAGTATTTT.

The V and J genes are TRBV2 and TRBJ1-1; the D gene is possibly TRBD1 (5 bases). Germline V gene lookup returns CDR1 SNHLY and CDR2 FYNNEI. Trimming removed 6 bases at V and 1 base at J, with 12 bases between. The CDR3 runs to 14 residues. The CDR3 DNA reads TGTGCCAGCAGGCCGGGGGGTGAGAACACTGAAGCTTTCTTT. Encoded protein: CASRPGGENTEAFF.

The gene calls are TRBV4-1 and TRBJ2-6; D remains ambiguous. Looked up from germline, CDR1 is MGHRA and CDR2 is YSYEKL. Trimming took 0 bases from V and 4 from J, leaving 16 bases between them. The CDR3 extends over 18 amino acids. DNA of the CDR3: TGCGCCAGCAGCCAAGATCGAGAAAGGGTTTCCGGGGCCAACGTCCTGACTTTC. Its translation: CASSQDRERVSGANVLTF.

The table lists this clone with a few counts. The chain recombines TRBV5-1 with TRBJ1-1; a possible D gene is TRBD1 (5 bases). CDR1 SGHRS and CDR2 YFSETQ come from the germline V gene. This CDR3 is built from 13 residues. V lost 0 bases, J lost 10 bases, and 13 bases lay in between. CDR3 nucleotides: TGCGCCAGCAGCTTGGGGGACTTCCAACGAGCTTTCTTT. It yields the protein CASSLGDFQRAFF.

The chain carries TRBV18 and TRBJ1-2; 8 positions match TRBD1. From germline, CDR1 is KGHSH and CDR2 LQKENI. V was pared by 8 bases and J by 6 bases, with 8 bases of the junction left unmatched. This CDR3 comprises 13 residues. CDR3 DNA sequence: TGTGCCAGCCGCCCAGGGGGCCAACATGGCTACACCTTC. Its protein product is CASRPGGQHGYTF.